A selection of T cell receptor beta chains follows, all from one sample in a study of T cell responses to AZD1222 COVID-19 vaccine. The method was immunoSEQ multiplex PCR; TCRdb's version includes in-frame clones alone and lacks a portion of them. Among about 130,000 clones listed, under 90% were seen once. The specimen comprised peripheral blood, sampled on day 0 of AZD1222 vaccination. These receptor sequences come from an adult in good health. The CDR3 runs from the conserved cysteine through the conserved F or W. The order of the fields is CDR3 length, J gene, clone size, V gene, D gene, CDR3 DNA, CDR3 protein. The D gene is left open where the match is weak. Clone size, where shown, is once, few, many, or a class for clones that have expanded.

>11|TRBJ2-5|NA|TRBV5-1|NA
TGCGCCAGCAGCGCGTTAGAGACCCAGTACTTC
CASSALETQYF
>14|TRBJ1-2|NA|TRBV5-1|NA
TGCGCCAGCAGCTCGGGGACGGCGGGTTATGGCTACACCTTC
CASSSGTAGYGYTF
>13|TRBJ2-7|few|TRBV15|NA
TGTGCCACCCGGGGCCCTCGGCCGGACGAGCAGTACTTC
CATRGPRPDEQYF
>14|TRBJ2-2|NA|TRBV5-1|TRBD1
TGCGCCAACAGGGACAGTCCCAACACCGGGGAGCTGTTTTTT
CANRDSPNTGELFF
>14|TRBJ1-4|NA|TRBV19|NA
TGTGCCAGTAGTATTGGGGGCTTGTACGAAAAACTGTTTTTT
CASSIGGLYEKLFF
>19|TRBJ2-3|NA|TRBV5-6|TRBD2
TGTGCCAGCAGCTTGCCCGGCCTAACTAGCGGGGGGAGCACAGATACGCAGTATTTT
CASSLPGLTSGGSTDTQYF
>17|TRBJ1-6|few|TRBV9|TRBD1
TGTGCCAGCAGCGCTTATCCAGACAGGGGAAGTGATTCACCCCTCCACTTT
CASSAYPDRGSDSPLHF
>14|TRBJ1-1|NA|TRBV3-1/TRBV3-2|NA
TGTGCCAGCAGCTCTCGACAGGCTAACACTGAAGCTTTCTTT
CASSSRQANTEAFF
>16|TRBJ1-3|NA|TRBV9|TRBD1
TGTGCCAGCCGATCCGATAGGACAGGATCAAAAAACACCATATATTTT
CASRSDRTGSKNTIYF
>12|TRBJ1-2|NA|TRBV20-1|NA
TGCAGTGCTAGTTTGAATGTCGGGGGCTACACCTTC
CSASLNVGGYTF
>15|TRBJ2-2|once|TRBV23-1|TRBD1
TGCGCCAGCCAGGGGGCGCTCCCCCCGCGGGGGGAGCTGTTTTTT
CASQGALPPRGELFF
>16|TRBJ2-5|once|TRBV5-5|TRBD1
TGTGCCAGCAGCTACAGCAGACAGGGGGCTAGAGAGACCCAGTACTTC
CASSYSRQGARETQYF
>14|TRBJ1-1|NA|TRBV13|NA
TGTGCCAGCAGCCGACGGGACGGGAACACTGAAGCTTTCTTT
CASSRRDGNTEAFF
>13|TRBJ1-5|NA|TRBV6-5|TRBD1
TGTGCCAGCGCTCCCGGACAGGCACAGCCCCAGCATTTT
CASAPGQAQPQHF
>16|TRBJ2-1|NA|TRBV18|TRBD1
TGTGCCAGCTCACCATGGGACCAGGGGGAGTTTAATGAGCAGTTCTTC
CASSPWDQGEFNEQFF
>17|TRBJ2-6|NA|TRBV4-2|NA
TGTGCCAGCAGCCAAGATATAGCGGTTAACGGGGCCAACGTCCTGACTTTC
CASSQDIAVNGANVLTF
>13|TRBJ1-6|NA|TRBV9|NA
TGTGCCAGCAGCGTAACCAGGGAATCACCCCTCCACTTT
CASSVTRESPLHF
>16|TRBJ2-1|NA|TRBV25-1|TRBD2
TGTGCCAGCAGTGAAGGTGGCGGGGGACCCTACAATGAGCAGTTCTTC
CASSEGGGGPYNEQFF
>15|TRBJ2-5|NA|TRBV5-1|NA
TGCGCCAGCAGCTTTGGGGAAGCGGCGTTGGAGACCCAGTACTTC
CASSFGEAALETQYF
>15|TRBJ1-3|NA|TRBV9|NA
TGTGCCAGCAGCTCCCGGACGGGGTCTGGAAACACCATATATTTT
CASSSRTGSGNTIYF
>15|TRBJ2-7|NA|TRBV6-5|NA
TGTGCCAGCATCATTGGGACAAGGGGTACCTACGAGCAGTACTTC
CASIIGTRGTYEQYF
>14|TRBJ1-2|few|TRBV18|NA
TGTGCCAGCTCAGCAAACCGGGCGGAAGATGGCTACACCTTC
CASSANRAEDGYTF
>14|TRBJ1-3|NA|TRBV7-9|NA
TGTGCCAGCAGCCCACTGAGCTCTGGAAACACCATATATTTT
CASSPLSSGNTIYF
>11|TRBJ2-5|NA|TRBV7-2|NA
TGTGCCAGCAGCTCAGATTCCCCCCAGTACTTC
CASSSDSPQYF
>15|TRBJ1-2|NA|TRBV5-1|TRBD1
TGCGCCAGCAGCTCAAGGGGACAGGGATCCTATGGCTACACCTTC
CASSSRGQGSYGYTF
>14|TRBJ2-2|NA|TRBV5-1|NA
TGCGCCAGCAGCTTGGCCTCAGACAGCCAAGAGCTGTTTTTT
CASSLASDSQELFF
>13|TRBJ1-1|NA|TRBV14|NA
TGTGCCAGCAGCCGAGACAGGAACACTGAAGCTTTCTTT
CASSRDRNTEAFF
>15|TRBJ1-6|NA|TRBV6-1|NA
TGTGCCAGCAGTGAACTCGATAGGGTAGAATCACCCCTCCACTTT
CASSELDRVESPLHF
>11|TRBJ2-5|NA|TRBV19|NA
TGTGCCACCACCCTAGGAGGGACCCAGTACTTC
CATTLGGTQYF
>13|TRBJ2-1|NA|TRBV19|NA
TGTGCCAGTAGCCCGTCGCCTGTACATGAGCAGTTCTTC
CASSPSPVHEQFF
>13|TRBJ1-2|NA|TRBV27|NA
TGTGCCAGCAGAGACGGTCCTAACTATGGCTACACCTTC
CASRDGPNYGYTF
>14|TRBJ1-1|NA|TRBV29-1|TRBD1
TGCAGCGTTGAGACCGGGACAGAAAACACTGAAGCTTTCTTT
CSVETGTENTEAFF